One sample yielded the 21 T cell receptor beta chains listed below, sequenced in a study of T cell responses to AZD1222 COVID-19 vaccine. Produced via immunoSEQ multiplex PCR; TCRdb's table is partial and in-frame only. The sample yields about 130,000 clones, 89% seen once. Sequencing used peripheral blood, obtained on day 0 of AZD1222 vaccination. Receptor source: an adult in good health.

This sequence joins TRBV5-1 and TRBJ1-1; the D is unclear. Trimming stripped 0 bases from V and 4 bases from J, with 13 bases between. Germline V gene data show CDR1 as SGHRS and CDR2 as YFSETQ. The CDR3 spans 15 residues. CDR3 nucleotide sequence: TGCGCCAGCAGCTTGGGGCTGGGGAGTGGCACTGAAGCTTTCTTT. Amino acid sequence: CASSLGLGSGTEAFF.

The chain couples TRBV29-1 to TRBJ2-2; possibly TRBD2 for D (6 bases). CDR1 is SQVTM, CDR2 ANQGSEA, per germline. This CDR3 has 14 amino acids. The V gene lost 5 bases and the J gene lost 4 bases, with 14 bases spanning the gap. The CDR3 sequence: CSVPRAGSTGELFF. The DNA of the CDR3 is TGCAGCGTTCCACGGGCGGGGTCCACCGGGGAGCTGTTTTTT.

This chain joins TRBV27 and TRBJ1-6; D is ambiguous. V shed 3 bases and J shed 9 bases, with 6 bases lying between them. CDR3 length: 12 amino acids. Germline assignment: CDR1 MNHEY and CDR2 SMNVEV (reference sequence). The CDR3, as DNA: TGTGCCAGCAGTTTCGCTGGTTCACCCCTCCACTTT. Protein product: CASSFAGSPLHF.

The rearrangement uses TRBV27 and TRBJ2-2; 10 nucleotides line up with TRBD1. In germline, CDR1 is MNHEY, CDR2 SMNVEV (reference sequence). The CDR3 has 15 residues. The J segment lost 5 bases and the V segment lost 6 bases, leaving 6 bases of the junction unmatched. The CDR3 DNA is TGTGCCAGCAGAGCCGGGACAGGGGATACCGGGGAGCTGTTTTTT. This translates into CASRAGTGDTGELFF.

The chain carries TRBV28 and TRBJ2-7; the match to TRBD2 covers 14 bases. J gave up 3 bases and V 3 bases, and 4 bases lay outside the gene matches. CDR3 length: 16 amino acids. CDR1 is MDHEN, CDR2 SYDVKM, per germline. CDR3 sequence: CASSLHGTSGGYEQYF. CDR3 bases: TGTGCCAGCAGTTTGCACGGGACTAGCGGGGGCTACGAGCAGTACTTC.

The V call is TRBV24-1, the J call TRBJ2-7, with 8 bases fitting TRBD2. Germline-derived CDR1 and CDR2 are KGHDR and SFDVKD. Trimming took 8 bases from V and 3 from J; bases not matched to a gene: 11. The CDR3 extends over 15 amino acids. CDR3 loop: CATNRRGAGLYEQYF. In DNA, the CDR3 is TGTGCCACCAACCGGCGGGGGGCTGGACTCTACGAGCAGTACTTC.

This chain uses TRBV15 with TRBJ1-3; possibly TRBD1 for D (6 bases). Germline-derived CDR1 and CDR2 are LNHNV and YYDKDF (reference sequence). The CDR3 is made up of 16 amino acids. The V and J ends lost 0 bases and 0 bases respectively, with 9 bases between them. The DNA for the CDR3 is TGTGCCACCAGCAGAGAGGGGGCTCACTCTGGAAACACCATATATTTT. The encoded protein is CATSREGAHSGNTIYF.

This clone was found once. This chain links TRBV6-2 or TRBV6-3 with TRBJ2-3; 10 positions agree with TRBD2. Per the germline V gene, CDR1 is MNHEY and CDR2 is SVGEGT. Losses at the gene ends were 2 bases for V and 0 bases for J; bases not matched to a gene: 2. The CDR3 has 16 residues. This CDR3 reads CASSYGLAVSTDTQYF. The CDR3 DNA reads as TGTGCCAGCAGTTACGGACTAGCGGTTAGCACAGATACGCAGTATTTT.

The gene calls are TRBV6-5 and TRBJ2-7; 10 bases agree with TRBD2. This CDR3 comprises 14 residues. V trimming: 6 bases; J trimming: 1 base; junction bases outside the gene matches: 3. Germline CDR1 is MNHEY and CDR2 is SVGAGI. Written as DNA, the CDR3 is TGTGCCAGCAGCGTACTAGCGGGGTCCTACGAGCAGTACTTC. Its protein is CASSVLAGSYEQYF.

The chain couples TRBV10-3 to TRBJ1-2; 7 bases are shared with TRBD1. The CDR3 consists of 13 residues. The V and J ends lost 7 bases and 0 bases, in that order; junction bases with no gene match: 2. Germline CDR1 reads ENHRY; CDR2 reads SYGVKD. This chain's CDR3 is CAITGQTNYGYTF. The CDR3 nucleotides read TGTGCCATCACGGGACAGACTAACTATGGCTACACCTTC.

Remarks on this clone: This same CDR3 is encoded by further DNA sequences in the sample. The chain combines TRBV5-1 with TRBJ1-5, with D unresolved. There are 13 residues in the CDR3. Germline V lookup: CDR1 SGHRS, CDR2 YFSETQ. V was clipped by 4 bases and J by 4 bases, with 9 bases between them. As DNA, the CDR3 is TGCGCCAGCAGCCCGGACCCGAATCAGCCCCAGCATTTT. Protein: CASSPDPNQPQHF.

V and J are TRBV4-1 and TRBJ1-4; D not certain. The germline V and J ends were trimmed by 2 bases and 5 bases, with 6 bases remaining between them. The length of the CDR3 is 13 residues. CDR1 MGHRA and CDR2 YSYEKL come from the germline V gene. CDR3 residues: CASSQWQNEKLFF. CDR3 nucleotide sequence: TGCGCCAGCAGCCAATGGCAAAATGAAAAACTGTTTTTT.

This clone was seen once. The chain's CDR3 is CAWSRTSPNSPLHF. DNA for the CDR3: TGTGCCTGGAGTAGAACAAGTCCTAATTCACCCCTCCACTTT. The chain combines TRBV30 with TRBJ1-6; D gene unclear. V was cut by 2 bases and J by 6 bases, with 11 bases left in between. Germline assignment: CDR1 GTSNPN and CDR2 SVGIG (reference sequence). This CDR3 has 14 residues.

The chain carries TRBV5-6 and TRBJ2-1; 7 bases are a match to TRBD2. J gave up 7 bases and V 4 bases, and 5 bases lay outside the gene matches. The CDR3 sequence is 13 residues long. Germline values: CDR1 SGHDT, CDR2 YYEEEE. The CDR3 loop is CASSNPRGNEQFF. Here the CDR3 DNA reads TGTGCCAGCAGCAACCCGCGGGGGAATGAGCAGTTCTTC. Using reference TRBV5-6 and TRBJ2-1 for the parts outside the CDR3, the full variable domain is DAGVTQSPTHLIKTRGQQVTLRCSPKSGHDTVSWYQQALGQGPQFIFQYYEEEERQRGNFPDRFSGHQFPNYSSELNVNALLLGDSALYLCASSNPRGNEQFFGPGTRLTVL.

The table lists this clone with a count of one. The chain combines TRBV2 with TRBJ1-2; D uncertain. The germline CDR1 and CDR2 sequences are SNHLY and FYNNEI. This CDR3 has 13 residues. Trimming took 6 bases from V and 1 from J, leaving 9 bases between them. CDR3 amino acids: CASRFNDNYGYTF. The CDR3, as DNA: TGTGCCAGCAGATTCAACGATAACTATGGCTACACCTTC.

This clone showed up just once. The chain combines TRBV5-4 with TRBJ1-1; TRBD1 is a possible D gene (5 bases). In germline, CDR1 is SGHNT, CDR2 YYREEE (reference sequence). This CDR3 is built from 13 residues. V lost 6 bases and J lost 2, with 11 bases in between. CDR3 in amino acids: CASTLGLNTEAFF. The CDR3 DNA follows: TGTGCCAGCACCCTGGGGCTTAACACTGAAGCTTTCTTT.

The chain employs TRBV25-1 and TRBJ1-6; D not certain. The CDR3 totals 16 residues. The V gene lost 1 base and the J gene lost 13 bases, with 20 bases spanning the gap. The germline gives CDR1 MGHDK, CDR2 SYGVNS. The CDR3 loop is CASSESSLAPWGPLHF. CDR3 nucleotide sequence: TGTGCCAGCAGTGAATCGAGCCTAGCTCCGTGGGGTCCCCTCCACTTT.

For the CDR3, the DNA is TGTGCCAGCAGACCCGGGGGGTCAACCGGAAACACCATATATTTT. Its translation: CASRPGGSTGNTIYF. V is TRBV6-5 and J is TRBJ1-3, with D tentatively TRBD1 (5 bases). V shed 6 bases and J shed 4 bases, with 16 bases lying between them. The CDR3 runs to 15 residues. Germline CDR1 and CDR2: MNHEY and SVGAGI.

The chain employs TRBV15 and TRBJ2-2; D uncertain. This CDR3 comprises 15 residues. V lost 8 bases and J lost 1, with 14 bases in between. Germline CDR1 reads LNHNV; CDR2 reads YYDKDF (reference sequence). The CDR3 protein is CATSPGRMNTGELFF. DNA for the CDR3: TGTGCCACCTCCCCGGGTAGGATGAACACCGGGGAGCTGTTTTTT.

The gene calls are TRBV5-1 and TRBJ2-2; D call uncertain. CDR1 and CDR2 from the germline V gene are SGHRS and YFSETQ. This CDR3 contains 15 residues. Between the trimmed V and J ends, which lost 1 base and 3 bases, there was a span of 10 bases. The CDR3 loop reads CASSLQRVDTGELFF. The CDR3, as DNA: TGCGCCAGCAGCTTGCAAAGGGTGGACACCGGGGAGCTGTTTTTT. The full variable domain, rest sourced from reference TRBV5-1 and TRBJ2-2, is KAGVTQTPRYLIKTRGQQVTLSCSPISGHRSVSWYQQTPGQGLQFLFEYFSETQRNKGNFPGRFSGRQFSNSRSEMNVSTLELGDSALYLCASSLQRVDTGELFFGEGSRLTVL.

The chain carries TRBV24-1 and TRBJ1-2; 10 bases map to TRBD1. The J segment lost 5 bases and the V segment lost 9 bases, leaving 11 bases of the junction unmatched. The CDR3 length is 15 residues. Per germline, CDR1 KGHDR and CDR2 SFDVKD. CDR3 protein: CATSMGQGLVYGYTF. The CDR3 DNA follows: TGTGCCACCTCGATGGGACAGGGGCTCGTTTATGGCTACACCTTC.